What follows are 4 T cell receptor beta chains derived from one specimen sequenced in a study of T cell responses to AZD1222 COVID-19 vaccine. Generated by immunoSEQ multiplex PCR, the TCRdb table keeps only in-frame clones and is missing some. This repertoire shows 150,000 to 200,000 clones, approximately 92% found once; its top ten account for roughly 10%. This material consisted of peripheral blood, taken on day 0 of AZD1222 vaccination. Source of these receptors: an adult in good health.

V is TRBV4-1 and J is TRBJ1-3; possible D gene TRBD1, 5 bases. The ends were cut back, 0 bases at V and 5 bases at J, with 23 bases in the middle. CDR3 length equals 19 residues. Germline V gene sequence: CDR1 MGHRA, CDR2 YSYEKL. As DNA, the CDR3 is TGCGCCAGCAGCCAAGAGGGGGAGGTGGGCAGTAGTTCGAGAAACACCATATATTTT. It translates to CASSQEGEVGSSSRNTIYF.

This rearrangement joins TRBV7-9 to TRBJ2-1; 11 bases line up with TRBD2. The CDR3 is 15 residues long. In germline, CDR1 is SEHNR, CDR2 FQNEAQ (reference sequence). V dropped 5 bases and J dropped 7; count of bases not matched to a gene: 7. The CDR3 DNA reads TGTGCCAGCAGCGGTAGCGGGAGGGCCACGAATGAGCAGTTCTTC. Its translation: CASSGSGRATNEQFF.

The chain links TRBV5-1 to TRBJ2-6, with 9 bases aligning to TRBD2. Germline V lookup: CDR1 SGHRS, CDR2 YFSETQ. The CDR3 length is 17 residues. With V trimmed by 4 bases and J by 2 bases, 7 bases remained unmatched. This chain's CDR3 is CASSPVLAGPGANVLTF. CDR3 nucleotide sequence: TGCGCCAGCAGCCCGGTGCTAGCGGGGCCTGGGGCCAACGTCCTGACTTTC.

About this clone: This sample includes further DNA sequences coding for the same CDR3. The chain has TRBV6-5 and TRBJ1-2, with D maybe TRBD1 (6 bases). Germline CDR1 reads MNHEY; CDR2 reads SVGAGI. The CDR3 contains 12 residues. V gave up 4 bases and J gave up 8 bases, with 11 bases separating them. DNA of the CDR3: TGTGCCAGCAGTTCCGGGGGCGACGGCTACACCTTC. This translates into CASSSGGDGYTF.